These 27 T cell receptor beta chains were all obtained from the same sample, sequenced in a study of control samples from healthy donors and cancer patients (dated by TCRdb to the early 2020s). Receptors were amplified or captured by the immunoSEQ multiplex PCR assay. The table was pulled from immuneACCESS by TCRdb, which kept in-frame rearrangements only. Such tables lose some clones; where checked, under half of the loss comes from unresolved V genes, and the rest has no known cause. Across this sample there are roughly 150,000 clones, with about 90% seen only once. The top ten clonotypes cover less than 2% of the sample. Sequencing was carried out using blood. The receptors here all came from a man aged 18-30 years in good health.

This chain joins TRBV7-6 and TRBJ1-1; D possibly corresponds to TRBD1 (6 bases). The ends were cut back, 6 bases at V and 4 bases at J, with 21 bases in the middle. The CDR3 is 16 residues long. Germline CDR1 and CDR2: SGHVS and FNYEAQ. This CDR3 is CASREGGNRPGTEAFF. The CDR3 region has the DNA TGTGCCAGCAGAGAAGGGGGTAACAGGCCAGGCACTGAAGCTTTCTTT.

The chain is built from TRBV9 and TRBJ1-2; 10 nucleotides match TRBD1. This CDR3 has 15 amino acids. V dropped 4 bases and J dropped 4; count of bases not matched to a gene: 7. The germline V gene encodes CDR1 SGDLS and CDR2 YYNGEE. Written as DNA, the CDR3 is TGTGCCAGCAGCACCCCGGGACAGGGGACCTATGGCTACACCTTC. The encoded protein is CASSTPGQGTYGYTF.

The V call is TRBV14, the J call TRBJ2-1; TRBD1 is a possible D gene (6 bases). The CDR3 runs 14 residues. Germline CDR1 is SGHDN and CDR2 is FVKESK. The ends were cut back, 1 base at V and 14 bases at J, with 18 bases in the middle. In nucleotides, the CDR3 is TGTGCCAGCAGCCAAGGATCAGACAGGAATAAGGAGTTCTTC. This gives the protein CASSQGSDRNKEFF.

V gene TRBV6-7 combines with J gene TRBJ2-1, with 16 bases lining up with TRBD2. Being an ORF, TRBV6-7 has a function that is uncertain. The CDR3 covers 16 residues. After removal of 9 bases from V and 8 bases from J, the junction contained 10 bases not matched to a gene. CDR3 sequence: CARIGTSGGATHEQFF. In DNA, the CDR3 is TGTGCCAGAATAGGGACTAGCGGGGGGGCCACCCATGAGCAGTTCTTC.

This rearrangement joins TRBV18 to TRBJ2-2; D is unclear. There are 19 residues in the CDR3. V was clipped by 2 bases and J by 4 bases, with 23 bases between them. Germline V gene sequence: CDR1 KGHSH, CDR2 LQKENI. The CDR3 is CASSPYVGRNFKGTGELFF. The CDR3 DNA follows: TGTGCCAGCTCACCATATGTCGGTCGGAACTTCAAGGGCACCGGGGAGCTGTTTTTT.

This chain links TRBV6-2 or TRBV6-3 with TRBJ2-6; the D is unclear. Trimming left V 0 bases short and J 0 bases short, with 3 bases between. Per germline, CDR1 MNHEY and CDR2 SVGEGT. This CDR3 is 15 amino acids long. The CDR3 protein is CASSYSLSGANVLTF. The CDR3 DNA reads TGTGCCAGCAGTTACTCACTCTCTGGGGCCAACGTCCTGACTTTC.

V usage is TRBV27 and J usage is TRBJ2-2; D is possibly TRBD2 (6 bases). Between the trimmed V and J ends, which lost 0 bases and 1 base, there was a span of 9 bases. CDR3 length: 16 residues. In germline, CDR1 is MNHEY, CDR2 SMNVEV (reference sequence). The CDR3 here is CASSLSGGLNTGELFF. DNA of the CDR3: TGTGCCAGCAGTTTATCAGGAGGGCTGAACACCGGGGAGCTGTTTTTT.

This clone was recorded only once. The CDR3 is CSARDLGWAFF. Here the CDR3 DNA reads TGCAGTGCTAGAGATTTAGGGTGGGCTTTCTTT. The V call is TRBV20-1, the J call TRBJ1-1; D not certain. This CDR3 comprises 11 residues. Trimming took 0 bases from V and 11 from J, leaving 10 bases between them. Germline CDR1 DFQATT, CDR2 SNEGSKA (reference sequence).

The CDR3 protein is CASSQDRARVGELFF. The CDR3 nucleotides read TGTGCCAGCAGCCAAGATCGGGCTAGAGTCGGGGAGCTGTTTTTT. The J gene is TRBJ2-2, the V gene TRBV3-1 (or the pseudogene TRBV3-2), with D hard to call. The germline CDR1 and CDR2 sequences are LGHDT and YNNKEL (reference sequence). Trimming took 0 bases from V and 7 from J, leaving 12 bases between them. The CDR3 totals 15 residues.

The J gene is TRBJ1-2, the V gene TRBV10-1; TRBD1 agrees at 8 bases. The CDR3 consists of 15 residues. CDR1 and CDR2 (germline): WNHNN, SYGVQD (reference sequence). J lost 4 bases, V lost 4 bases, and 8 bases had no gene match. CDR3 sequence reads: CASSAPTGEGYGYTF. CDR3 coding DNA: TGCGCCAGCAGTGCCCCGACAGGGGAGGGCTATGGCTACACCTTC.

Only one count was recorded for this clone. The genes are TRBV27 and TRBJ1-6; no firm D call. V was cut by 5 bases and J by 8 bases, with 13 bases left in between. CDR1 MNHEY and CDR2 SMNVEV come from the germline V gene (reference sequence). This CDR3 comprises 14 residues. The CDR3 nucleotides are TGTGCCAGCAGTCCAGACTCGTCTCATTCACCCCTCCACTTT. It translates to CASSPDSSHSPLHF.

This clone was recorded only once. This chain uses TRBV6-2 or TRBV6-3 with TRBJ2-3, with 14 bases identical to TRBD2. The germline gives CDR1 MNHEY, CDR2 SVGEGT. With V trimmed by 4 bases and J by 6 bases, 6 bases remained unmatched. The CDR3 length is 16 residues. The CDR3, as DNA: TGTGCCAGCAGTTCCTCGACTAGCGGGGGGGCGGATACGCAGTATTTT. This gives the protein CASSSSTSGGADTQYF.

The chain is built from TRBV27 and TRBJ1-2, with 7 positions matching TRBD1. This CDR3 region has 14 residues. V lost 5 bases and J lost 5; bases outside the gene matches: 8. The germline V gene encodes CDR1 MNHEY and CDR2 SMNVEV (reference sequence). CDR3 nucleotide sequence: TGTGCCAGCAGTCCCAGGGGGGAGTGGTATGGCTACACCTTC. This codes for CASSPRGEWYGYTF.

The J gene is TRBJ2-7, the V gene TRBV7-2, with D tentatively TRBD1 (5 bases). The germline gives CDR1 SGHTA, CDR2 FQGNSA. The CDR3 runs 15 residues. V was shortened by 1 base and J by 7 bases, with 17 bases between the two germline ends. The CDR3 DNA is TGTGCCAGCAGCTTAGGGGGCTATCCCCCTCGTGAGCAGTACTTC. It translates to CASSLGGYPPREQYF.

V and J are TRBV6-2 or TRBV6-3 and TRBJ2-2, with D possibly matching TRBD1 (6 bases). Trimming removed 7 bases from V and 7 bases from J, with 19 bases in between. The CDR3 extends over 15 amino acids. Germline CDR1 is MNHEY and CDR2 is SVGEGT. Here the CDR3 DNA reads TGTGCCAGCACCCCGGGTGGGGGCAGTGGCGGGGAGCTGTTTTTT. Amino acid sequence: CASTPGGGSGGELFF.

The chain links TRBV23-1 to TRBJ2-7; D is perhaps TRBD2 (5 bases). TRBV23-1 is an ORF, with its function uncertain. With 0 bases removed from V and 6 bases from J, the gap between germline ends came to 15 bases. The CDR3 is made up of 15 amino acids. DNA for the CDR3: TGCGCCAGCAGTCAATCGCGGGTAATTGAAGGCGAGCAGTACTTC. It encodes CASSQSRVIEGEQYF.

V is TRBV28 and J is TRBJ2-7; 11 nucleotides match TRBD2. The junction had 3 bases not matched to a gene; V was cut back by 5 bases and J by 0 bases. The CDR3 is made up of 15 amino acids. CDR1 is MDHEN and CDR2 is SYDVKM in the germline V gene. The CDR3 sequence: CASSPSGGHSYEQYF. CDR3 coding DNA: TGTGCCAGCAGTCCTAGCGGGGGGCACTCCTACGAGCAGTACTTC.

This clone appeared once. The rearrangement joins TRBV2 to TRBJ2-3, with D possibly TRBD1 on 6 matching bases. Per germline, CDR1 SNHLY and CDR2 FYNNEI. V lost 2 bases, J lost 3 bases, and 15 bases lay in between. The CDR3 covers 16 residues. CDR3 sequence reads: CASSESTGRATDTQYF. The CDR3 nucleotides are TGTGCCAGCAGTGAAAGTACAGGGCGGGCGACAGATACGCAGTATTTT.

V gene TRBV2 combines with J gene TRBJ2-5; D might be TRBD1 (6 bases). This CDR3 spans 11 amino acids. V shed 7 bases and J shed 4 bases, with 7 bases lying between them. Germline CDR1 and CDR2: SNHLY and FYNNEI. The CDR3: CASNRAETQYF. DNA of the CDR3: TGTGCCAGCAACAGGGCAGAGACCCAGTACTTC.

The DNA of the CDR3 is TGTGCCAGCACCGAAGGGGGGCCTGGAAACACCATATATTTT. Translating it yields CASTEGGPGNTIYF. This chain joins TRBV6-5 and TRBJ1-3, with a tentative D call TRBD1 (6 bases). V lost 7 bases, J lost 2 bases, and 12 bases lay in between. Germline V lookup: CDR1 MNHEY, CDR2 SVGAGI. This CDR3 spans 14 amino acids.

The chain is built from TRBV2 and TRBJ2-2, with D tentatively TRBD1 (6 bases). The CDR3 is 16 residues long. Trimming stripped 4 bases from V and 1 base from J, with 13 bases between. Germline V gene data show CDR1 as SNHLY and CDR2 as FYNNEI. CDR3 protein: CASSALSRGNTGELFF. For the CDR3, the DNA is TGTGCCAGCAGTGCCCTGAGCAGGGGGAACACCGGGGAGCTGTTTTTT.

The rearrangement joins TRBV10-3 to TRBJ2-3; 9 nucleotides match TRBD2. The V gene end was trimmed by 8 bases and the J gene end by 3 bases; junction bases not matched to a gene: 9. CDR3 length: 15 residues. CDR1 and CDR2 from the germline V gene are ENHRY and SYGVKD. CDR3 sequence reads: CAISVAGDGTDTQYF. CDR3 coding DNA: TGTGCCATCTCAGTAGCGGGGGACGGAACAGATACGCAGTATTTT.

The chain is built from TRBV1 and TRBJ2-1; TRBD2 is the table's D call, not checked against the DNA. TRBV1 is marked as a pseudogene. There are 20 residues in the CDR3. The CDR3 loop is CTSSQASGGTSDSSYNEQFF. CDR3 DNA: TGCACCAGCAGCCAAGCGAGTGGAGGGACTAGCGACAGCTCCTACAATGAGCAGTTCTTC.

The chain carries TRBV9 and TRBJ2-2, with 8 positions matching TRBD2. CDR1 SGDLS and CDR2 YYNGEE come from the germline V gene. This CDR3 region has 15 residues. V lost 7 bases and J lost 2; bases outside the gene matches: 7. The CDR3 nucleotides are TGTGCCAGCGGACGGACTAGCCTAAACACCGGGGAGCTGTTTTTT. It is translated as CASGRTSLNTGELFF.

The chain links TRBV7-9 to TRBJ1-4, with D maybe TRBD1 (5 bases). The germline V gene has CDR1 SEHNR and CDR2 FQNEAQ (reference sequence). CDR3 length: 14 amino acids. With 5 bases removed from V and 7 bases from J, the gap between germline ends came to 14 bases. CDR3 residues: CASSPGAAGEKLFF. The CDR3 DNA follows: TGTGCCAGCAGCCCTGGGGCAGCGGGTGAAAAACTGTTTTTT.

The rearrangement links TRBV5-6 to TRBJ2-1; the match to TRBD2 covers 10 bases. The CDR3 totals 15 residues. The V gene's germline CDR1 is SGHDT and CDR2 YYEEEE. V shed 4 bases and J 8 bases; nucleotides not matched to a gene: 9. CDR3 nucleotides: TGTGCCAGCAGCCTTATAGCGGGGGGCCTGTATGAGCAGTTCTTC. This encodes CASSLIAGGLYEQFF.

This clone was counted a single time. The rearrangement links TRBV4-1 to TRBJ2-1, with D perhaps matching TRBD1 or TRBD2 (5 bases each). V was trimmed by 1 base and J by 4 bases, leaving 14 bases between them. The CDR3 has 16 residues. Looked up from germline, CDR1 is MGHRA and CDR2 is YSYEKL. CDR3 loop: CASSQVSGQGYNEQFF. The CDR3 DNA sequence: TGCGCCAGCAGCCAAGTGTCGGGGCAGGGATACAATGAGCAGTTCTTC.